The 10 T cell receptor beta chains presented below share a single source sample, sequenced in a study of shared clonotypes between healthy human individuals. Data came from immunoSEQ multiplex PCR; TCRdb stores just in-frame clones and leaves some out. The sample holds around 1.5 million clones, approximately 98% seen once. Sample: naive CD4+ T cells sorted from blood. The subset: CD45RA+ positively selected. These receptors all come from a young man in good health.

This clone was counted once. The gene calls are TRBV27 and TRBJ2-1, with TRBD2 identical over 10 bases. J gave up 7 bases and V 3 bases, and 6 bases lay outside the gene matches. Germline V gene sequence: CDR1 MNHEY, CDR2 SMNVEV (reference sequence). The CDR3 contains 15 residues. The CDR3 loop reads CASSLWTSGPNEQFF. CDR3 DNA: TGTGCCAGCAGTTTGTGGACTAGCGGTCCTAATGAGCAGTTCTTC.

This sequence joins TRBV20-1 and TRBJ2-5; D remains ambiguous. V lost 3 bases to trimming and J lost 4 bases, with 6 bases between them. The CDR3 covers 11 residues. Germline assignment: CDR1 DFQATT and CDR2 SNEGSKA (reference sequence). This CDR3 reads CSARPIETQYF. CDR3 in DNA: TGCAGTGCTAGGCCGATAGAGACCCAGTACTTC.

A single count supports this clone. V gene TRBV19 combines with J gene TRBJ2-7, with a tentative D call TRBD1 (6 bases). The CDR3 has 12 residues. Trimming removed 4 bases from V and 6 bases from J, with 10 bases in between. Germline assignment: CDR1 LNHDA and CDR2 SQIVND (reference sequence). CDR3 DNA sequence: TGTGCCAGTAGTACGCACAGGGCCGAGCAGTACTTC. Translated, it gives CASSTHRAEQYF.

The CDR3, as DNA: TGTGCCGCTTCAGAAGTACAGGGGGCACTCGACGAGCAGTACTTC. This sequence encodes CAASEVQGALDEQYF. The J gene is TRBJ2-7, the V gene TRBV6-6; 9 bases are a match to TRBD1. This CDR3 region has 15 residues. Germline assignment: CDR1 MNHNY and CDR2 SVGAGI (reference sequence). V shed 11 bases, J shed 5 bases, and the junction held 16 bases outside the gene matches.

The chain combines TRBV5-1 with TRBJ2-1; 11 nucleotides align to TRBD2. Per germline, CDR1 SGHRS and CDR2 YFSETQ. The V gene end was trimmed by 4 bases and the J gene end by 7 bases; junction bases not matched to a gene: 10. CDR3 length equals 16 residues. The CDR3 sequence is CASSTSLAGVINEQFF. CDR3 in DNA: TGCGCCAGCAGCACATCACTAGCGGGAGTGATAAATGAGCAGTTCTTC.

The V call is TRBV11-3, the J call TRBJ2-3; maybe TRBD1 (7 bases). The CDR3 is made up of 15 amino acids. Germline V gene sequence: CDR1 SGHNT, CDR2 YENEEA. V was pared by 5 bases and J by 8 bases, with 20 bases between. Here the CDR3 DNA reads TGTGCCAGCAGCCCGACAGACAGGGAGGTAGGTACGCAGTATTTT. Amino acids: CASSPTDREVGTQYF.

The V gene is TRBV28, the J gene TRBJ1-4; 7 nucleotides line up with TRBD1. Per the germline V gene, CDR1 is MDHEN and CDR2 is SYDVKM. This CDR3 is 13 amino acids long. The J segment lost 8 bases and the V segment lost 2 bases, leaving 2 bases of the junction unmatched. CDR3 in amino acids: CASSLTGVEKLFF. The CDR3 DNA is TGTGCCAGCAGTTTAACAGGGGTCGAAAAACTGTTTTTT.

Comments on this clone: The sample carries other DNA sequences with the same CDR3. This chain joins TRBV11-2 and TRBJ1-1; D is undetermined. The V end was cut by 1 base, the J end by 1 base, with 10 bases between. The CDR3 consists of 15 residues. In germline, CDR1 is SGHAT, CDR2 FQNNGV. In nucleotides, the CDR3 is TGTGCCAGCAGCTTAGTGCGGGGAAGGAACACTGAAGCTTTCTTT. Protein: CASSLVRGRNTEAFF. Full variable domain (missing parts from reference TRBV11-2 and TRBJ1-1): EAGVAQSPRYKIIEKRQSVAFWCNPISGHATLYWYQQILGQGPKLLIQFQNNGVVDDSQLPKDRFSAERLKGVDSTLKIQPAKLEDSAVYLCASSLVRGRNTEAFFGQGTRLTVV.

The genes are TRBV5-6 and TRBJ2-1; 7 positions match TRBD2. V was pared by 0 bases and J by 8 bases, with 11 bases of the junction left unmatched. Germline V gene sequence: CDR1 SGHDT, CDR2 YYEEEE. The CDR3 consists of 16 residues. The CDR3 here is CASSLDGGNRLHEQFF. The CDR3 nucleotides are TGTGCCAGCAGCTTGGACGGGGGGAACCGACTGCATGAGCAGTTCTTC.

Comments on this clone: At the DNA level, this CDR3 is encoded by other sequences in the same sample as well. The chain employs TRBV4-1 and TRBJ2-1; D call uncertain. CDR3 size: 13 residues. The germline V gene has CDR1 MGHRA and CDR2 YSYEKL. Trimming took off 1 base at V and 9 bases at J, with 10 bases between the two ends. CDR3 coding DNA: TGCGCCAGCAGCCAAGGGTTGGTTGGTGAGCAGTTCTTC. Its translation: CASSQGLVGEQFF.